This T cell receptor beta chain appears in the sequencing data of a study of CD8+ T cells in alopecia areata. Study information: Treated patients were dosed with oral tofacitinib, taking 5 to 10 mg twice daily.

General study results and limits: It was less clear whether patients shared TCRs than it was in mice, possibly because of HLA. Expanded CD8+ clones among the top 100, as well as scalp clonality, were significantly decreased by tofacitinib.

Treatment reported: oral pan-JAK inhibitor, 5-10 mg twice daily. CD4+ and CD8+ T cells were sorted from PBMCs. A note on this clone: Antigen unknown.

Sequencing relied on a cDNA template that was reverse transcribed from extracted RNA. Produced via immunoSEQ multiplex PCR; TCRdb's table is partial and in-frame only. The table has about 210,000 clones, approximately 45% seen once; the top ten hold roughly 2.8%. There are 13 residues in the CDR3. V lost 3 bases, J lost 6 bases, and 13 bases lay in between. The germline V gene encodes CDR1 SGHRS and CDR2 YFSETQ. This specimen consisted of CD4+ T cells sorted from blood, obtained at approximately week 36, from a patient treated with tofacitinib. The genes are TRBV5-1 and TRBJ2-7; D perhaps matches TRBD2 (5 bases). The source is a human donor with alopecia areata. The CDR3 DNA reads TGCGCCAGCAGCTCCTCCTCGGGATTCGAGCAGTACTTC. This gives the protein CASSSSSGFEQYF.